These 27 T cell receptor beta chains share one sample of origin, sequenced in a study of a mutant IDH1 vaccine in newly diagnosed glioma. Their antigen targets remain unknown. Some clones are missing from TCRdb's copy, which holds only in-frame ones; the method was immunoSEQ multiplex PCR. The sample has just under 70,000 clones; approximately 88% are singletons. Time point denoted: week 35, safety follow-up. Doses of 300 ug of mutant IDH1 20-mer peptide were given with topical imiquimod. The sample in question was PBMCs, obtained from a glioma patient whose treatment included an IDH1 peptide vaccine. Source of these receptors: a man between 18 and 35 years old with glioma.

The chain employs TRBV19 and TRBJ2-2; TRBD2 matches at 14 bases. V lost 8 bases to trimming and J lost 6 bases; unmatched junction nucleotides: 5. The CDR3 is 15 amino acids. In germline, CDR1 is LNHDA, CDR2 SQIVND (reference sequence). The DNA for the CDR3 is TGTGCCAGTTTCGGGACTAGCGGGAGATCCGGGGAGCTGTTTTTT. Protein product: CASFGTSGRSGELFF.

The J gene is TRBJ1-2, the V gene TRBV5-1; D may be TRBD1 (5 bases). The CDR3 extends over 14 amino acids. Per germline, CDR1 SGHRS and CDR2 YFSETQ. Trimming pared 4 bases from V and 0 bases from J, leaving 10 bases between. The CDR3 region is CASSNGQANYGYTF. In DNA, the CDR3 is TGCGCCAGCAGCAACGGACAAGCTAACTATGGCTACACCTTC.

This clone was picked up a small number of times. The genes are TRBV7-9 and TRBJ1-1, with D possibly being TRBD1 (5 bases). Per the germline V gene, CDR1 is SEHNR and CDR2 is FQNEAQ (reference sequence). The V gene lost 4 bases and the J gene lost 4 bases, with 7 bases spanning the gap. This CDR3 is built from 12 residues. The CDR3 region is CASSSGGTEAFF. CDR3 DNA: TGTGCCAGCAGCTCTGGGGGCACTGAAGCTTTCTTT.

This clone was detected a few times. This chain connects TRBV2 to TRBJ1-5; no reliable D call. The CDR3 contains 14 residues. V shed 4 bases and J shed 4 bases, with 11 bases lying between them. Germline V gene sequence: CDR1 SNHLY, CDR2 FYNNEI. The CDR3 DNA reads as TGTGCCAGCAGTGGGGAGACGTTGAATCAGCCCCAGCATTTT. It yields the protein CASSGETLNQPQHF.

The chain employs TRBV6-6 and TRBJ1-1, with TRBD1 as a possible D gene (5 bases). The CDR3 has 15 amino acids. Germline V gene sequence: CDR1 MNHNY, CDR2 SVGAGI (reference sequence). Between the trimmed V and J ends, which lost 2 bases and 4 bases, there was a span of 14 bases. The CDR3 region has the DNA TGTGCCAGCAGTTACGGCAGGGCGGGGATCACTGAAGCTTTCTTT. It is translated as CASSYGRAGITEAFF.

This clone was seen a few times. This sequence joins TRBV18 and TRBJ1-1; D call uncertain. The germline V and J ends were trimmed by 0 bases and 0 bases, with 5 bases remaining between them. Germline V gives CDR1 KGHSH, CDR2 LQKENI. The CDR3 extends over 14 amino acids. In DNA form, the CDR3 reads TGTGCCAGCTCACCACCAGGAGTGAACACTGAAGCTTTCTTT. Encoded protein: CASSPPGVNTEAFF.

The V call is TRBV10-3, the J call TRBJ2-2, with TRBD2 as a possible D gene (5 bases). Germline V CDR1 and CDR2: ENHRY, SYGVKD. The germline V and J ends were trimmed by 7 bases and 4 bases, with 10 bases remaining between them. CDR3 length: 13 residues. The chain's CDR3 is CAITERITGELFF. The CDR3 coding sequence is TGTGCCATCACGGAGCGGATCACCGGGGAGCTGTTTTTT.

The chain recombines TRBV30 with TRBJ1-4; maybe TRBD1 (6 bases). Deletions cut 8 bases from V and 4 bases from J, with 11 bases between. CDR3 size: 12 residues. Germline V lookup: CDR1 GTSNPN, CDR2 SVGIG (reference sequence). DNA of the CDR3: TGTGCCGGTCAACAGGGTAATGAAAAACTGTTTTTT. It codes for CAGQQGNEKLFF.

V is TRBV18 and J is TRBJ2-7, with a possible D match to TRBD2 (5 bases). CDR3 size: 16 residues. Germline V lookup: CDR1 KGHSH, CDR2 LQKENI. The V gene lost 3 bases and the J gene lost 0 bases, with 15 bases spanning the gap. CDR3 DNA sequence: TGTGCCAGCTCACCCCGGAGCCAGCGGAGCTCCTACGAGCAGTACTTC. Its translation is CASSPRSQRSSYEQYF.

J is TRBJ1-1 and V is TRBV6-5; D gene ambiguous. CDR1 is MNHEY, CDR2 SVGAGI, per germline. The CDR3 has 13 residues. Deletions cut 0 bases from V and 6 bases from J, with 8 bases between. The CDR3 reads CASSYSLVAEAFF. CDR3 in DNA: TGTGCCAGCAGTTACTCATTAGTGGCTGAAGCTTTCTTT.

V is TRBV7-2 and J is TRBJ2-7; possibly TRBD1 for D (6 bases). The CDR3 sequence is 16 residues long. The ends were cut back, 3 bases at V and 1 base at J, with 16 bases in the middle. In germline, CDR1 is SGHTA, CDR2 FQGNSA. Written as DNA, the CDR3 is TGTGCCAGCAGCTTTGGCCCAAACAGGGTTTCCTACGAGCAGTACTTC. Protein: CASSFGPNRVSYEQYF.

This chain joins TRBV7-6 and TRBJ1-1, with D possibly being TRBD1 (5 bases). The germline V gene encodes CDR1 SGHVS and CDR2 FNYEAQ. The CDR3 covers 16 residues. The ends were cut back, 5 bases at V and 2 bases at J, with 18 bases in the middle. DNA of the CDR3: TGTGCCAGCAGCGTTCAGTCCGGGACGGATAACACTGAAGCTTTCTTT. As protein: CASSVQSGTDNTEAFF.

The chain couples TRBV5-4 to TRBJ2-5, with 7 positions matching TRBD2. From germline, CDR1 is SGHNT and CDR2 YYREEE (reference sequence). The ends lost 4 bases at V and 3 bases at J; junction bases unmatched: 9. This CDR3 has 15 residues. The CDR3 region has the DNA TGTGCCAGCAGCGGGGGGACTGGGGGGGAAGAGACCCAGTACTTC. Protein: CASSGGTGGEETQYF.

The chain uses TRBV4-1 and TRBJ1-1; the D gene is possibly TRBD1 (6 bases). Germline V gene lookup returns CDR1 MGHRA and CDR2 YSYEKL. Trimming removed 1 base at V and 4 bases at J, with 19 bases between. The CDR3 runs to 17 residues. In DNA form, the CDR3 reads TGCGCCAGCAGCCAAGCCCACGGGATGACAGGTACCACTGAAGCTTTCTTT. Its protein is CASSQAHGMTGTTEAFF.

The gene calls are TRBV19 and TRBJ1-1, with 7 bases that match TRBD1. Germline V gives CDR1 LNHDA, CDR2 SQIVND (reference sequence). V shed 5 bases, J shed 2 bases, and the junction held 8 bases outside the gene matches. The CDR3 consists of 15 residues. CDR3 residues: CASSPRDRENTEAFF. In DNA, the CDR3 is TGTGCCAGTAGTCCGCGGGACAGAGAAAACACTGAAGCTTTCTTT. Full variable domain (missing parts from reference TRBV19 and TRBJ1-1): DGGITQSPKYLFRKEGQNVTLSCEQNLNHDAMYWYRQDPGQGLRLIYYSQIVNDFQKGDIAEGYSVSREKKESFPLTVTSAQKNPTAFYLCASSPRDRENTEAFFGQGTRLTVV.

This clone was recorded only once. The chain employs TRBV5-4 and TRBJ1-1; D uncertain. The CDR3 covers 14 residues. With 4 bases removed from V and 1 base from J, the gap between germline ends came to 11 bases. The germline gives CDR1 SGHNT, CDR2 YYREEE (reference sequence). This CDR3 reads CASSPSYSNTEAFF. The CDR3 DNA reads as TGTGCCAGCAGCCCGTCCTACTCGAACACTGAAGCTTTCTTT.

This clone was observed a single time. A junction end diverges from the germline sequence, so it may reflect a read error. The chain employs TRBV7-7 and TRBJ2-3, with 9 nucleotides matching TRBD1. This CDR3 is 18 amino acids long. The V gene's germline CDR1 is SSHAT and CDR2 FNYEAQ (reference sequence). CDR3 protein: CASRPIPRTGDGTDTQYF. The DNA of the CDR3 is TGTGCTAGCAGACCAATACCAAGGACAGGGGACGGCACAGATACGCAGTATTTT.

DNA for the CDR3: TGTGCCAGCAGCCAATACAATCAGCCCCAGCATTTT. Protein: CASSQYNQPQHF. The gene calls are TRBV7-9 and TRBJ1-5, with D uncertain. CDR1 and CDR2 from the germline V gene are SEHNR and FQNEAQ (reference sequence). Trimming cost V 5 bases and J 3 bases, with 5 bases left between them. The CDR3 consists of 12 residues.

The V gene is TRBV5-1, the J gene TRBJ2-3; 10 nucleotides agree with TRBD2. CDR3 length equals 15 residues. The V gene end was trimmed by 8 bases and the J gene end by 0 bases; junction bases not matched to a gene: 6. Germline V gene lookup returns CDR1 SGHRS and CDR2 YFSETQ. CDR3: CASSGGTTSTDTQYF. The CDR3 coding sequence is TGCGCCAGTAGCGGGGGGACTACTAGCACAGATACGCAGTATTTT.

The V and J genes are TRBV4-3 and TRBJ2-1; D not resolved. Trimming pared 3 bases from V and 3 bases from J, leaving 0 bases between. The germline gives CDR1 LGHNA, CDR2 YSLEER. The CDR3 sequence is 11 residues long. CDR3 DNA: TGCGCCAGCAGCCACTACAATGAGCAGTTCTTC. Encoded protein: CASSHYNEQFF.

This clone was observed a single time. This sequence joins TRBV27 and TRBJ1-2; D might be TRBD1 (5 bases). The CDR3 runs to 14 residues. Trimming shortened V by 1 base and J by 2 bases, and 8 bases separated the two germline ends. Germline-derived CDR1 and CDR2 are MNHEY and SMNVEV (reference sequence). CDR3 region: CASSLLRGNYGYTF. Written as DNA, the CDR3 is TGTGCCAGCAGTTTATTAAGGGGCAACTATGGCTACACCTTC.

CDR3 in amino acids: CASSVGERDPYNEQFF. For the CDR3, the DNA is TGTGCCAGCAGCGTAGGGGAGCGGGACCCCTACAATGAGCAGTTCTTC. This rearrangement joins TRBV9 to TRBJ2-1; the match to TRBD2 covers 7 bases. Unmatched junction bases numbered 5, after V lost 0 bases and J lost 2 bases. CDR1 SGDLS and CDR2 YYNGEE come from the germline V gene. There are 16 residues in the CDR3.

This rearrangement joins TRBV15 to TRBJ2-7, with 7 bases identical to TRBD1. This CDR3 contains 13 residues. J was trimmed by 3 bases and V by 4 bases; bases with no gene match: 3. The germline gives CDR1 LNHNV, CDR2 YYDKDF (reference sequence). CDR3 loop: CATSMTGNYEQYF. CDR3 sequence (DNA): TGTGCCACCAGCATGACAGGGAACTACGAGCAGTACTTC.

The CDR3 DNA reads TGTGCCAGCAGCTGGCTTGGGGGGGATGGCTACACCTTC. It is translated as CASSWLGGDGYTF. The chain is built from TRBV7-9 and TRBJ1-2, with D possibly matching TRBD1 (5 bases). Deletions cut 4 bases from V and 6 bases from J, with 12 bases between. Germline values: CDR1 SEHNR, CDR2 FQNEAQ (reference sequence). This CDR3 spans 13 amino acids.

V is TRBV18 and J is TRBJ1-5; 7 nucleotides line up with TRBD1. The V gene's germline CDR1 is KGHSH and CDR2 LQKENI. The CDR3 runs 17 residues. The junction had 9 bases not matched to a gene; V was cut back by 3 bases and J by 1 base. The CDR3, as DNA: TGTGCCAGCTCACCGGGACAGCCCCTGTGGAGCAATCAGCCCCAGCATTTT. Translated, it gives CASSPGQPLWSNQPQHF.

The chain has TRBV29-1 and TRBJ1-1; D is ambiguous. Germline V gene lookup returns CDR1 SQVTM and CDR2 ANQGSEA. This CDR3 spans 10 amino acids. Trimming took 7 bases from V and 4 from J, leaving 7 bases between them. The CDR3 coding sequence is TGCAGCGCCGCAGGCACTGAAGCTTTCTTT. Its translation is CSAAGTEAFF.

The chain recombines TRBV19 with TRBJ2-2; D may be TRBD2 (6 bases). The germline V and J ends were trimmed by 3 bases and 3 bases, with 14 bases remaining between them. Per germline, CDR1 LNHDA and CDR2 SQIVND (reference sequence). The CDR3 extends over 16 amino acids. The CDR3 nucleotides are TGTGCCAGTAGTATTCCGCGGGGTTGGGACACCGGGGAGCTGTTTTTT. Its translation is CASSIPRGWDTGELFF. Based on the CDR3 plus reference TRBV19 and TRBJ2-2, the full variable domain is DGGITQSPKYLFRKEGQNVTLSCEQNLNHDAMYWYRQDPGQGLRLIYYSQIVNDFQKGDIAEGYSVSREKKESFPLTVTSAQKNPTAFYLCASSIPRGWDTGELFFGEGSRLTVL.